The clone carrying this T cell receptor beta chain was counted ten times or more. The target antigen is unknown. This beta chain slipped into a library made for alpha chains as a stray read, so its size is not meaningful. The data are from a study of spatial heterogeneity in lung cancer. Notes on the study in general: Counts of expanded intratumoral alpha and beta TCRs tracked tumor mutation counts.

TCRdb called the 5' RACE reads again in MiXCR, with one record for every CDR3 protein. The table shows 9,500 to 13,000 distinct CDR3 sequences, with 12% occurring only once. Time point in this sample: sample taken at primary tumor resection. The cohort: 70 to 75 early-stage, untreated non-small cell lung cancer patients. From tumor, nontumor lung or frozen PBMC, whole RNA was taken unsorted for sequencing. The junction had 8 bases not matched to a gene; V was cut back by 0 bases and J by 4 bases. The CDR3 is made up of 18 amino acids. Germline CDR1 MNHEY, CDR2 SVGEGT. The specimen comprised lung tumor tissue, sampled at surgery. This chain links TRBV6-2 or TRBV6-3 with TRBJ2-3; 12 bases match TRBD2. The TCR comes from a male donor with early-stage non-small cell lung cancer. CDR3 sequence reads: CASSYSTSGRARADTQYF. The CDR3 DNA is TGTGCCAGCAGTTACTCGACTAGCGGGAGAGCTAGGGCAGATACGCAGTATTTT.